This is a list of T cell receptor beta chains from one sample in a study of blood T cell repertoires in COVID-19. Clones were read by immunoSEQ multiplex PCR, and TCRdb kept only the in-frame ones, dropping some. The table shows about 180,000 clones, with more than 75% occurring only once. The sequenced material came from peripheral blood. These receptors were taken from a man aged 40-49 years with active or convalescent COVID-19. The CDR3 runs from the conserved cysteine through the conserved F or W. The order of the fields is V gene, J gene, D gene, clone size, CDR3 protein, CDR3 DNA. A D gene is named only where the DNA matches it firmly. Clone size appears in some rows only: once, few, many, or a class for an expanded clone.

TRBV4-2	TRBJ2-1	-	-	CASSQEIRGARFF	TGTGCCAGCAGCCAAGAAATCCGGGGGGCTAGGTTCTTC
TRBV4-1	TRBJ1-2	-	once	CASSGGAAGYTF	TGCGCCAGCAGCGGAGGGGCGGCCGGCTACACCTTC
TRBV5-4	TRBJ1-2	-	-	CASSLRQGIYGYTF	TGTGCCAGCAGCTTGAGGCAGGGGATCTATGGCTACACCTTC
TRBV6-1	TRBJ2-5	TRBD1	once	CASSEMPGQRETQYF	TGTGCCAGCAGTGAGATGCCGGGACAGAGAGAGACCCAGTACTTC
TRBV10-3	TRBJ2-1	TRBD1	-	CATTGKNNEQFF	TGTGCCACGACAGGGAAGAACAATGAGCAGTTCTTC
TRBV7-8	TRBJ1-5	-	-	CASSLVRSKSGPQHF	TGTGCCAGCAGCTTAGTAAGGAGTAAGAGCGGGCCCCAGCATTTT
TRBV4-2	TRBJ2-1	TRBD2	-	CASSQGITSGGGNYNEQFF	TGTGCCAGCAGCCAAGGTATTACTAGCGGGGGTGGAAACTACAATGAGCAGTTCTTC
TRBV10-3	TRBJ1-2	-	few	CAISDSTVGYGYTF	TGTGCCATCAGTGATTCGACAGTTGGCTATGGCTACACCTTC
TRBV3-1/TRBV3-2	TRBJ1-1	TRBD1	-	CASSQGTGGTAFF	TGTGCCAGCAGCCAAGGAACAGGGGGGACAGCTTTCTTT
TRBV7-8	TRBJ2-7	TRBD1	-	CASSLRGRDRGHEQYF	TGTGCCAGCAGCTTAAGGGGTAGGGACAGGGGCCACGAGCAGTACTTC
TRBV5-4	TRBJ2-7	-	-	CASSLGRGGGAYEQYF	TGTGCCAGCAGCTTGGGCCGGGGTGGCGGGGCCTACGAGCAGTACTTC
TRBV3-1/TRBV3-2	TRBJ2-7	TRBD1	-	CASSQGAGTAYEQYF	TGTGCCAGCAGCCAAGGCGCTGGGACAGCCTACGAGCAGTACTTC
TRBV6-2/TRBV6-3	TRBJ2-7	-	-	CASSGRGYEQYF	TGTGCCAGCAGTGGCAGGGGATACGAGCAGTACTTC
TRBV5-6	TRBJ1-2	-	-	CASSLNRVPTPRGYTF	TGTGCCAGCAGCTTAAACCGGGTCCCAACACCGCGGGGCTACACCTTC
TRBV14	TRBJ2-3	TRBD1	few	CASSRQGRVTDTQYF	TGTGCCAGCAGCCGACAGGGTCGTGTTACAGATACGCAGTATTTT
TRBV5-4	TRBJ1-1	TRBD1	-	CASSPDRGGTEAFF	TGTGCCAGCAGCCCGGACAGGGGAGGGACTGAAGCTTTCTTT
TRBV7-2	TRBJ2-4	-	-	CASSLSTRGGNIQYF	TGTGCCAGCAGCTTAAGCACGAGGGGGGGCAACATTCAGTACTTC
TRBV19	TRBJ1-6	TRBD1	-	CASSMYGTGDSPLHF	TGTGCCAGTAGTATGTATGGGACAGGGGATTCACCCCTCCACTTT
TRBV30	TRBJ1-1	-	few	CAWISGGRTEAFF	TGTGCCTGGATTTCGGGGGGGAGAACTGAAGCTTTCTTT
TRBV14	TRBJ2-1	-	-	CASSQHSGGPPYNEQFF	TGTGCCAGCAGCCAACACTCCGGGGGGCCCCCCTACAATGAGCAGTTCTTC
TRBV19	TRBJ1-5	TRBD1	once	CASTSTGSQPQHF	TGTGCCAGTACCTCGACAGGGAGCCAGCCCCAGCATTTT
TRBV7-2	TRBJ2-2	-	few	CASSLGGANTGELFF	TGTGCCAGCAGCTTAGGGGGAGCGAACACCGGGGAGCTGTTTTTT
TRBV19	TRBJ2-7	-	-	CASSIDRYSYEQYF	TGTGCCAGTAGTATCGACAGATACTCCTACGAGCAGTACTTC
TRBV7-9	TRBJ2-7	-	-	CASSPPDLDRFYEQYF	TGTGCCAGCAGCCCACCAGACCTGGACAGATTCTACGAGCAGTACTTC
TRBV2	TRBJ1-2	TRBD1	-	CASSLTGSGYTF	TGTGCCAGCAGTTTGACAGGGTCTGGCTACACCTTC
TRBV18	TRBJ1-5	-	-	CASSRDTDQPQHF	TGTGCCAGCTCACGGGACACCGATCAGCCCCAGCATTTT
TRBV14	TRBJ1-2	-	-	CASSSQQNYGYTF	TGTGCCAGCAGCTCCCAACAGAACTATGGCTACACCTTC
TRBV5-4	TRBJ1-1	-	-	CASSSNRGRNTEAFF	TGTGCCAGCAGCTCCAACAGAGGGAGGAACACTGAAGCTTTCTTT
TRBV15	TRBJ1-2	TRBD1	once	CATSIRDRDGYGYTF	TGTGCCACCAGCATCCGGGACAGGGATGGCTATGGCTACACCTTC
TRBV2	TRBJ1-5	-	once	CASSGGREEGQPQHF	TGTGCCAGCAGTGGGGGCAGGGAGGAAGGTCAGCCCCAGCATTTT
TRBV6-5	TRBJ1-2	TRBD1	once	CASKTGTNYGYTF	TGTGCCAGCAAGACAGGGACTAACTATGGCTACACCTTC
TRBV27	TRBJ1-1	-	-	CASRKDGGNTEAFF	TGTGCCAGCAGAAAGGACGGAGGGAACACTGAAGCTTTCTTT
TRBV7-2	TRBJ2-1	TRBD1	-	CASSVFRGRRNEQFF	TGTGCCAGCAGCGTTTTCAGGGGGCGCAGGAATGAGCAGTTCTTC
TRBV11-2	TRBJ1-3	-	-	CASSLGSIAGSGNTIYF	TGTGCCAGCAGCTTGGGGTCCATCGCAGGGTCTGGAAACACCATATATTTT
TRBV2	TRBJ1-1	TRBD1	-	CASGWDRLGPEAFF	TGTGCCAGCGGGTGGGACAGGTTGGGCCCTGAAGCTTTCTTT
TRBV6-1	TRBJ2-7	-	-	CASSELTAYEQYF	TGTGCCAGCAGTGAATTGACAGCCTACGAGCAGTACTTC
TRBV6-6	TRBJ2-7	-	-	CASKLGSKSGYEQYF	TGTGCCAGCAAATTAGGGTCCAAGTCGGGGTACGAGCAGTACTTC
TRBV3-1/TRBV3-2	TRBJ1-5	TRBD1	-	CASSQEQGLGQPQHF	TGTGCCAGCAGCCAAGAACAGGGGTTGGGTCAGCCCCAGCATTTT
TRBV5-1	TRBJ1-6	TRBD1	-	CASRLQGDHSPLHF	TGCGCCAGCAGGCTACAGGGGGATCATTCACCCCTCCACTTT
TRBV30	TRBJ1-3	TRBD1	-	CAWSRQGATGNTIYF	TGTGCCTGGAGTCGACAGGGGGCTACCGGAAACACCATATATTTT
TRBV19	TRBJ1-1	-	-	CASSPPGSDRRAFF	TGTGCCAGTAGCCCGCCGGGATCGGATCGAAGAGCTTTCTTT
TRBV5-1	TRBJ2-7	-	-	CASSIDNSYEQYF	TGCGCCAGCAGCATCGACAACTCCTACGAGCAGTACTTC
TRBV30	TRBJ2-7	-	-	CAWAQGPLDYEQYF	TGTGCCTGGGCCCAGGGGCCCCTAGATTACGAGCAGTACTTC
TRBV27	TRBJ1-6	-	-	CASSLAGPPQSPLHF	TGTGCCAGCAGTTTAGCGGGCCCGCCCCAGTCACCCCTCCACTTT
TRBV20-1	TRBJ1-6	-	-	CSASTGNHNSPLHF	TGCAGTGCTAGTACAGGGAACCATAATTCACCCCTCCACTTT
TRBV27	TRBJ2-1	TRBD1	once	CASSSTTGTVRSGQFF	TGTGCCAGCAGCTCCACCACGGGGACAGTCAGGTCGGGGCAGTTCTTC
TRBV6-5	TRBJ1-1	-	-	CASSDGQPNTEAFF	TGTGCCAGCAGCGACGGACAGCCGAACACTGAAGCTTTCTTT
TRBV6-5	TRBJ2-7	-	-	CASTRQGGHEQYF	TGTGCCAGCACTAGGCAGGGTGGCCACGAGCAGTACTTC
TRBV18	TRBJ2-5	-	-	CASSRGQETQYF	TGTGCCAGCTCAAGGGGCCAAGAGACCCAGTACTTC
TRBV25-1	TRBJ2-7	-	once	CASIGRAAEGYEQYF	TGTGCCAGCATCGGTCGGGCTGCAGAGGGTTACGAGCAGTACTTC
TRBV27	TRBJ2-2	-	-	CASSSGVLTGELFF	TGTGCCAGCAGTTCAGGGGTATTGACCGGGGAGCTGTTTTTT
TRBV9	TRBJ2-3	-	-	CASSPEEGITDTQYF	TGTGCCAGCAGCCCCGAGGAGGGGATCACAGATACGCAGTATTTT
TRBV28	TRBJ2-5	TRBD2	-	CASSAGTSGGAGKTQYF	TGTGCCAGCAGCGCCGGGACTAGCGGGGGGGCCGGGAAGACCCAGTACTTC
TRBV6-4	TRBJ2-1	TRBD2	-	CASSDTPSGAPGEQFF	TGTGCCAGCAGTGACACCCCTAGCGGGGCCCCGGGTGAGCAGTTCTTC